A selection of T cell receptor beta chains follows, all from one sample in a study of response to subunit inactivated influenza vaccine. TCRdb reprocessed the RT-PCR reads with MiXCR, giving one entry per CDR3 protein. Among over 750,000 distinct CDR3 sequences listed, about 20% were seen once. The input for sequencing was PBMCs from blood, taken more than 4 days after vaccination. These receptors came from a man aged 50 or older who received an inactivated influenza vaccine. The CDR3 runs from the conserved cysteine through the conserved F or W. A D gene is named only where the DNA matches it firmly. Clone size is stated in some rows and not others, as once, few, many or a class when expanded.

J,V,D,size,DNA,CDR3
TRBJ2-6,TRBV6-1,.,few,TGTGCCAGCAAATCACAGGAGGCTGGGGCCAACGTCCTGACTTTC,CASKSQEAGANVLTF
TRBJ2-7,TRBV20-1,.,.,TGCAGTGCTAGAACCCTGACAGCAGCCTACGAGCAGTACTTC,CSARTLTAAYEQYF
TRBJ2-3,TRBV7-9,.,once,TGTGCCAGCAGCAGCTCCCTCGCGGCTGCTAGCACAGATACGCAGTATTTT,CASSSSLAAASTDTQYF
TRBJ2-7,TRBV20-1,TRBD1,few,TGCAGTGCTTGGGACAGGGGGGGCTACGAGCAGTACTTC,CSAWDRGGYEQYF
TRBJ1-2,TRBV6-1,.,few,TGTGCCAGCAGTCCTAGGCGCGGCAGCCACCCTAACGGCTACACCTTC,CASSPRRGSHPNGYTF
TRBJ2-7,TRBV9,TRBD2,few,TGTGCCAGCAGCACTGGACTAGCGGGGGGGCATCGCTCCTACGAGCAGTACTTC,CASSTGLAGGHRSYEQYF
TRBJ2-7,TRBV9,.,.,TGTGCCAGCAGCGTAAACAGCCACTCCTACGAGCAGTACTTC,CASSVNSHSYEQYF
TRBJ2-5,TRBV5-1,.,.,TGCGCCAGCAGCGAGTCAGGGGCCAAAGAGACCCAGTACTTC,CASSESGAKETQYF
TRBJ1-5,TRBV7-9,.,.,TGTGCCAGCAGTTCTGGTCCGGGACATGCTACCAATCAGCCCCAGCATTTT,CASSSGPGHATNQPQHF
TRBJ2-7,TRBV20-1,.,few,TGCAGTGCCGCCACAACAGGGAAGGGATACGAGCAGTACTTC,CSAATTGKGYEQYF
TRBJ2-5,TRBV20-1,.,few,TGCAGTGCTCTTGGAGGGGCGGAGACCCAGTACTTC,CSALGGAETQYF
TRBJ2-3,TRBV20-1,TRBD1,.,TGCAGTGCTAGGCCACTCACAGGGGGAGACACAGATACGCAGTATTTT,CSARPLTGGDTDTQYF
TRBJ1-4,TRBV20-1,TRBD1,.,TGCAGTGCTAGCTTTGACAGGGGGCCGCATGAAAAACTGTTTTTT,CSASFDRGPHEKLFF
TRBJ2-1,TRBV7-2,TRBD2,few,TGTGCCAGCACCCCTTGGGACGGGAGGGCTCACAATGAGCAGTTCTTC,CASTPWDGRAHNEQFF
TRBJ2-2,TRBV4-2,TRBD2,.,TGTGCCAGCAGCCTGAATAGCGGGGGGCAGAACACCGGGGAGCTGTTTTTT,CASSLNSGGQNTGELFF
TRBJ1-2,TRBV10-3,TRBD1,.,TGTGCCACCTGGACAGGAACTAACTATGGCTACACCTTC,CATWTGTNYGYTF
TRBJ1-2,TRBV15,.,many,TGTGCCACCAGCAGAGATAAGGGGGACATGCGTGGCTACACCTTC,CATSRDKGDMRGYTF
TRBJ2-7,TRBV12-3/TRBV12-4,TRBD1,.,TGTGCCAGCAGTCCCGGGACAGAAAACTACGAGCAGTACTTC,CASSPGTENYEQYF
TRBJ2-3,TRBV28,.,few,TGTGCCAGCAGCTTATGGACCGGTACGCAGTATTTT,CASSLWTGTQYF
TRBJ2-1,TRBV6-1,TRBD2,.,TGTGCCAGCAGGCACGGGGGGGCTTTCTACAATGAGCAGTTCTTC,CASRHGGAFYNEQFF
TRBJ1-4,TRBV15,.,few,TGTGCCACCAGCAGAGATAGCGGGTTACTGTTTTTT,CATSRDSGLLFF
TRBJ1-1,TRBV5-1,TRBD1,many,TGCGCCAGCAGCATGGGACCACAGGGGGGGAACACTGAAGCTTTCTTT,CASSMGPQGGNTEAFF
TRBJ1-1,TRBV6-5,.,few,TGTGCCAGCAGTTACACACTCCCGTTGTTGACAGGACTGAACACTGAAGCTTTCTTT,CASSYTLPLLTGLNTEAFF
TRBJ1-5,TRBV12-3/TRBV12-4,TRBD1,.,TGTGCCAGCAGTTTACTAGGACAGGGTTTACAGCCCCAGCATTTT,CASSLLGQGLQPQHF
TRBJ2-3,TRBV10-3,TRBD1,many,TGTGCCACCTTTCACAGGGGTAGTACAGATACGCAGTATTTT,CATFHRGSTDTQYF
TRBJ1-2,TRBV12-3/TRBV12-4,.,.,TGTGCCAGCACCGCAAAGGGAGGCTACACCTTC,CASTAKGGYTF
TRBJ2-7,TRBV4-1,TRBD2,many,TGCGCCAGCAGGCCGGCCTTAGCGGGACTAGTACTCCCCTACGAGCAGTACTTC,CASRPALAGLVLPYEQYF
TRBJ2-5,TRBV9,.,.,TGTGCCAGCAGCGTAGCCGAGGCGGAGACCCAGTACTTC,CASSVAEAETQYF
TRBJ2-7,TRBV25-1,TRBD1,.,TGTGCCAGCTCAGAGCGTTTGAACAGGGGCCGCTACGAGCAGTACTTC,CASSERLNRGRYEQYF
TRBJ2-1,TRBV11-2,TRBD2,few,TGTGCCAGCAGCTTAGAGCCTAGCGGGTTCTATGAGCAGTTCTTC,CASSLEPSGFYEQFF
TRBJ1-1,TRBV5-6,.,.,TGTGCCAGCAGCCCATCCCTAAATTCACACACTGAAGCTTTCTTT,CASSPSLNSHTEAFF
TRBJ2-2,TRBV7-2,.,few,TGTGCCAGCAGCTTTTCTCAGGGTCACGGGGAGCTGTTTTTT,CASSFSQGHGELFF
TRBJ2-1,TRBV21-1,.,.,TGTGCCAGCAGCAAAGCGAGGCGGACTAGCGTCAATGAGCAGTTCTTC,CASSKARRTSVNEQFF
TRBJ2-1,TRBV24-1,.,.,TGTGCCACCAGTGATGGGGGGACAGCCCTATACTACAATGAGCAGTTCTTC,CATSDGGTALYYNEQFF
TRBJ2-3,TRBV12-3/TRBV12-4,TRBD1,few,TGTGCCAGCAGTTTCCTCAGGGGGCGCGCAGATACGCAGTATTTT,CASSFLRGRADTQYF
TRBJ2-7,TRBV5-1,.,.,TGCGCCAGCAGCGTAGCAGGGGCCTACGAGCAGTACTTC,CASSVAGAYEQYF
TRBJ2-1,TRBV4-1,.,.,TGCGCCAGCAGCCAAGATGGGTCACGAACCTACAATGAGCAGTTCTTC,CASSQDGSRTYNEQFF